The 27 T cell receptor beta chains below all came from one sample that was sequenced in a study of technical replicates of blood from a handful of donors. Produced via immunoSEQ multiplex PCR; TCRdb's table is partial and in-frame only. Of approximately 70,000 clones listed, roughly nine tenths were seen once; the top ten hold 4.5% to 5%. The source material was PBMCs. These receptors were taken from a human donor in good health. Some clones in this sample may be carry-over from other donors' samples.

This clone was counted a single time. The chain joins TRBV4-3 to TRBJ1-6; 7 bases match TRBD1. Per germline, CDR1 LGHNA and CDR2 YSLEER. Trimming cost V 3 bases and J 4 bases; bases outside gene matches: 9. This CDR3 region has 17 residues. The CDR3 nucleotides are TGCGCCAGCAGCCAGACACCGGGACAGCAATATAATTCACCCCTCCACTTT. Encoded protein: CASSQTPGQQYNSPLHF.

The chain couples TRBV19 to TRBJ2-2, with 11 bases identical to TRBD1. Unmatched junction bases numbered 5, after V lost 5 bases and J lost 0 bases. Looked up from germline, CDR1 is LNHDA and CDR2 is SQIVND (reference sequence). This CDR3 contains 17 residues. The CDR3 region is CASSLWTGGSNTGELFF. Written as DNA, the CDR3 is TGTGCCAGTAGTCTCTGGACAGGGGGCTCGAACACCGGGGAGCTGTTTTTT.

This chain joins TRBV2 and TRBJ1-6, with D possibly matching TRBD1 (5 bases). Trimming shortened V by 4 bases and J by 5 bases, and 12 bases separated the two germline ends. Germline V CDR1 and CDR2: SNHLY, FYNNEI. The CDR3 loop spans 15 amino acids. The CDR3 is CASSAVWGNNSPLHF. The CDR3 DNA sequence: TGTGCCAGCAGTGCCGTCTGGGGCAATAATTCACCCCTCCACTTT.

V gene TRBV2 combines with J gene TRBJ2-1; TRBD2 matches at 7 bases. The CDR3 is made up of 15 amino acids. CDR1 SNHLY and CDR2 FYNNEI come from the germline V gene. The V and J ends lost 4 bases and 10 bases, in that order; junction bases with no gene match: 13. In DNA form, the CDR3 reads TGTGCCAGCAGTGTTGCTACGGGGGGACGGACGGAGCAGTTCTTC. Its protein product is CASSVATGGRTEQFF.

The chain is built from TRBV7-9 and TRBJ1-1; D is uncertain. Trimming shortened V by 1 base and J by 2 bases, and 11 bases separated the two germline ends. This CDR3 spans 15 amino acids. The germline CDR1 and CDR2 sequences are SEHNR and FQNEAQ (reference sequence). The CDR3 nucleotides are TGTGCCAGCAGCTTAGATCGGGGAGATAACACTGAAGCTTTCTTT. It codes for CASSLDRGDNTEAFF.

V and J are TRBV4-3 and TRBJ2-1; 9 nucleotides agree with TRBD2. This CDR3 is built from 17 residues. The germline V gene has CDR1 LGHNA and CDR2 YSLEER. V was pared by 0 bases and J by 7 bases, with 10 bases of the junction left unmatched. This CDR3 is CASSQEGSSGRWNEQFF. Written as DNA, the CDR3 is TGCGCCAGCAGCCAAGAGGGCAGCAGCGGGAGGTGGAATGAGCAGTTCTTC.

This chain links TRBV12-5 with TRBJ2-7, with a possible D match to TRBD2 (5 bases). In germline, CDR1 is LGHNT, CDR2 FRNRAP. The V end lost 1 base, the J end lost 4 bases, and 8 bases lay between the germline ends. The CDR3 contains 13 residues. The CDR3 reads CASGLDPGYEQYF. CDR3 in DNA: TGTGCTAGTGGTTTGGACCCGGGATACGAGCAGTACTTC. The full variable domain, rest sourced from reference TRBV12-5 and TRBJ2-7, is DARVTQTPRHKVTEMGQEVTMRCQPILGHNTVFWYRQTMMQGLELLAYFRNRAPLDDSGMPKDRFSAEMPDATLATLKIQPSEPRDSAVYFCASGLDPGYEQYFGPGTRLTVT.

The genes are TRBV2 and TRBJ2-4; 9 bases agree with TRBD1. Germline V gene data show CDR1 as SNHLY and CDR2 as FYNNEI. The V gene end was trimmed by 10 bases and the J gene end by 4 bases; junction bases not matched to a gene: 8. The CDR3 runs to 14 residues. CDR3 region: CATETGTGKNIQYF. The CDR3 coding sequence is TGTGCCACCGAAACCGGGACAGGGAAAAACATTCAGTACTTC.

The genes are TRBV23-1 and TRBJ2-7, with D tentatively TRBD1 (6 bases). TRBV23-1 is classed as an ORF, of uncertain function. V lost 3 bases and J lost 3, with 12 bases in between. The CDR3 runs to 14 residues. The CDR3 DNA reads TGCGCCAGCAGTCATGAGGGGGTAGACTACGAGCAGTACTTC. As protein: CASSHEGVDYEQYF.

The chain carries TRBV2 and TRBJ2-2, with TRBD1 matching 8 bases. Trimming cost V 6 bases and J 6 bases; bases outside gene matches: 9. In germline, CDR1 is SNHLY, CDR2 FYNNEI. The CDR3 covers 15 residues. Here the CDR3 reads CASRSQGALSGELFF. CDR3 nucleotides: TGTGCCAGCAGGTCGCAGGGGGCCCTTTCCGGGGAGCTGTTTTTT.

The rearrangement joins TRBV6-1 to TRBJ1-6, with D uncertain. The CDR3 extends over 12 amino acids. Germline assignment: CDR1 MNHNS and CDR2 SASEGT. The V end was cut by 1 base, the J end by 13 bases, with 8 bases between. Written as DNA, the CDR3 is TGTGCCAGCAGTGAAGGTCTAACGCCCCTCCACTTT. Translation: CASSEGLTPLHF.

The sample holds one count of this clone. The V call is TRBV6-1, the J call TRBJ2-7; TRBD2 aligns across 7 bases. Germline V gives CDR1 MNHNS, CDR2 SASEGT. Trimming cost V 5 bases and J 6 bases; bases outside gene matches: 7. The CDR3 covers 13 residues. The CDR3 nucleotides read TGTGCCAGCAGTTTGTGGGAGGGCCTCGAGCAGTACTTC. As protein: CASSLWEGLEQYF.

This sequence joins TRBV18 and TRBJ2-3; TRBD2 aligns across 9 bases. From germline, CDR1 is KGHSH and CDR2 LQKENI. V was clipped by 0 bases and J by 2 bases; unmatched bases: 3. The CDR3 consists of 16 residues. For the CDR3, the DNA is TGTGCCAGCTCACCACCGAGCGGGGGGAACACAGATACGCAGTATTTT. It yields the protein CASSPPSGGNTDTQYF.

The chain carries TRBV5-1 and TRBJ2-5; the match to TRBD1 covers 8 bases. The CDR3 totals 14 residues. From germline, CDR1 is SGHRS and CDR2 YFSETQ. V dropped 4 bases and J dropped 3; count of bases not matched to a gene: 5. CDR3 sequence reads: CASSAGTGEETQYF. The CDR3 nucleotides are TGCGCCAGCAGCGCCGGGACAGGAGAAGAGACCCAGTACTTC.

This clone appeared a single time. The chain couples TRBV5-8 to TRBJ1-2, with unresolved D. The germline V and J ends were trimmed by 1 base and 3 bases, with 7 bases remaining between them. The CDR3 covers 13 residues. Germline CDR1 and CDR2: SGHTS and YDEGEE. CDR3 coding DNA: TGTGCCAGCAGCTTGACAGAATACTATGGCTACACCTTC. As protein: CASSLTEYYGYTF.

The V call is TRBV18, the J call TRBJ1-5; 11 bases map to TRBD1. Germline CDR1 reads KGHSH; CDR2 reads LQKENI. The V and J ends lost 4 bases and 7 bases, in that order; junction bases with no gene match: 9. This CDR3 contains 16 residues. CDR3 in DNA: TGTGCCAGCTCACTCGGACAGGGGGCAGTGGGGCAGCCCCAGCATTTT. Translated, it gives CASSLGQGAVGQPQHF. The whole variable domain, remainder taken from reference TRBV18 and TRBJ1-5, is NAGVMQNPRHLVRRRGQEARLRCSPMKGHSHVYWYRQLPEEGLKFMVYLQKENIIDESGMPKERFSAEFPKEGPSILRIQQVVRGDSAAYFCASSLGQGAVGQPQHFGDGTRLSIL.

This clone has a single count. The chain joins TRBV2 to TRBJ2-1, with 10 bases identical to TRBD2. V was pared by 5 bases and J by 4 bases, with 5 bases of the junction left unmatched. The CDR3 runs to 15 residues. Germline CDR1 SNHLY, CDR2 FYNNEI. CDR3 sequence (DNA): TGTGCCAGCAGTAGAAGCGGGGGGGGGTACAATGAGCAGTTCTTC. The encoded protein is CASSRSGGGYNEQFF.

The genes are TRBV4-1 and TRBJ2-5, with 7 positions matching TRBD2. The V gene end was trimmed by 4 bases and the J gene end by 4 bases; junction bases not matched to a gene: 6. This CDR3 spans 14 amino acids. Looked up from germline, CDR1 is MGHRA and CDR2 is YSYEKL. Here the CDR3 reads CASSPGGGGETQYF. The CDR3 nucleotides read TGCGCCAGCAGCCCCGGAGGCGGGGGAGAGACCCAGTACTTC.

The V gene is TRBV13, the J gene TRBJ1-2, with D uncertain. Germline V gene lookup returns CDR1 PRHDT and CDR2 FYEKMQ (reference sequence). This CDR3 region has 16 residues. V lost 4 bases, J lost 7 bases, and 22 bases lay in between. DNA of the CDR3: TGTGCCAGCAGCTCTGGACTAGCGGGAGGGCCGGGTGGCTACACCTTC. Amino acid sequence: CASSSGLAGGPGGYTF.

This clone was picked up a small number of times. The J gene is TRBJ1-2, the V gene TRBV28, with a possible D match to TRBD1 (5 bases). The V end lost 5 bases, the J end lost 3 bases, and 13 bases lay between the germline ends. CDR1 is MDHEN, CDR2 SYDVKM, per germline. The CDR3 extends over 14 amino acids. CDR3 sequence reads: CASSTHRSYYGYTF. The CDR3 coding sequence is TGTGCCAGCAGTACCCACAGGAGTTACTATGGCTACACCTTC.

The genes are TRBV7-6 and TRBJ2-1, with 7 positions matching TRBD2. CDR1 SGHVS and CDR2 FNYEAQ come from the germline V gene. The ends lost 2 bases at V and 7 bases at J; junction bases unmatched: 5. CDR3 size: 14 residues. The CDR3 nucleotides read TGTGCCAGCAGCTTAAGCGGGACTACGAATGAGCAGTTCTTC. Its translation: CASSLSGTTNEQFF. Filled out from reference TRBV7-6 and TRBJ2-1, the complete variable domain reads GAGVSQSPRYKVTKRGQDVALRCDPISGHVSLYWYRQALGQGPEFLTYFNYEAQQDKSGLPNDRFSAERPEGSISTLTIQRTEQRDSAMYRCASSLSGTTNEQFFGPGTRLTVL.

The CDR3, as DNA: TGTGCCTGGAGTAAGGGACTAGCGGGAGAGACCCAGTACTTC. It encodes CAWSKGLAGETQYF. The rearrangement joins TRBV30 to TRBJ2-5, with 12 positions matching TRBD2. Germline V gene sequence: CDR1 GTSNPN, CDR2 SVGIG (reference sequence). This CDR3 comprises 14 residues. The junction had 2 bases not matched to a gene; V was cut back by 2 bases and J by 4 bases.

This sequence joins TRBV10-3 and TRBJ2-3; TRBD2 matches at 13 bases. V shed 7 bases, J shed 5 bases, and the junction held 12 bases outside the gene matches. Germline V gene lookup returns CDR1 ENHRY and CDR2 SYGVKD. This CDR3 contains 17 residues. This CDR3 reads CAINPSGTSGIRDTQYF. Written as DNA, the CDR3 is TGTGCCATCAACCCCTCCGGGACTAGCGGGATTAGAGATACGCAGTATTTT.

The genes are TRBV6-1 and TRBJ2-1, with unresolved D. Germline V gene data show CDR1 as MNHNS and CDR2 as SASEGT. Trimming pared 8 bases from V and 0 bases from J, leaving 8 bases between. This CDR3 contains 13 residues. The chain's CDR3 is CASDPSSYNEQFF. The CDR3 DNA reads TGTGCCAGCGATCCCAGCTCCTACAATGAGCAGTTCTTC.

This chain links TRBV7-9 with TRBJ1-6; D is possibly TRBD1 (5 bases). Trimming cost V 1 base and J 7 bases, with 14 bases left between them. CDR3 length equals 16 residues. CDR1 is SEHNR, CDR2 FQNEAQ, per germline (reference sequence). The CDR3 coding sequence is TGTGCCAGCAGCTTAGTGACAGTCTACGGGAATTCACCCCTCCACTTT. Its protein product is CASSLVTVYGNSPLHF. Combining the CDR3 with reference TRBV7-9 and TRBJ1-6 gives the whole variable domain DTGVSQNPRHKITKRGQNVTFRCDPISEHNRLYWYRQTLGQGPEFLTYFQNEAQLEKSRLLSDRFSAERPKGSFSTLEIQRTEQGDSAMYLCASSLVTVYGNSPLHFGNGTRLTVT.

V is TRBV6-5 and J is TRBJ2-7, with 9 bases aligning to TRBD1. CDR3 length: 14 amino acids. After removal of 0 bases from V and 5 bases from J, the junction contained 2 bases not matched to a gene. Germline V gene sequence: CDR1 MNHEY, CDR2 SVGAGI. The CDR3 DNA sequence: TGTGCCAGCAGTTACTCGGGACAGGGTAACGAGCAGTACTTC. Its translation: CASSYSGQGNEQYF.

The chain is built from TRBV7-3 and TRBJ2-1, with TRBD1 as a possible D gene (6 bases). Germline lookup yields CDR1 SGHTA and CDR2 FQGTGA. The V gene lost 1 base and the J gene lost 6 bases, with 13 bases spanning the gap. The CDR3 is 15 amino acids. The CDR3 sequence is CASSLRGTTSNEQFF. In DNA form, the CDR3 reads TGTGCCAGCAGCTTAAGAGGGACAACGTCCAATGAGCAGTTCTTC. Using reference TRBV7-3 and TRBJ2-1 for the parts outside the CDR3, the full variable domain is GAGVSQTPSNKVTEKGKYVELRCDPISGHTALYWYRQSLGQGPEFLIYFQGTGAADDSGLPNDRFFAVRPEGSVSTLKIQRTERGDSAVYLCASSLRGTTSNEQFFGPGTRLTVL.